This T cell receptor (beta chain) was sequenced during a study of blood T cell repertoires in COVID-19. Study-wide context: Samples taken during acute and convalescent COVID-19 were collected in the United States, Italy and Spain. Sample material is recorded as cDNA or gDNA derived from T cells, B-cell-depleted T cells, or PBMCs.

Across under 25 US areas, participants ranged in age from about 18 to 89 years. Cohort allocation depended upon clinical history that participants reported. Germline CDR1 and CDR2: MDHEN and SYDVKM. The V segment lost 6 bases and the J segment 4 bases; nucleotides outside the gene matches: 5. CDR3 size: 14 residues. Some clones are missing from TCRdb's copy, which holds only in-frame ones; the method was immunoSEQ multiplex PCR. The sample has over 200,000 clones; approximately 87% are singletons. Sequenced: PBMCs or T cells enriched from blood (not recorded which). The chain carries TRBV28 and TRBJ1-2; TRBD1 matches at 10 bases. The source of this sequence is a woman aged 45 to 65 in a cohort exposed to, infected with or recovered from COVID-19 (not recorded which). The CDR3 reads CASRQRTGGYGYTF. DNA for the CDR3: TGTGCCAGCAGACAACGGACAGGGGGCTATGGCTACACCTTC.